This record looks at one T cell receptor (beta chain) sequence and its context. A Seattle source enrolled patients during active infection and followed them longitudinally. The data were taken from a study of blood T cell repertoires in COVID-19. For the study at large: There were acute and convalescent COVID-19 samples, and they came from the United States, Italy and Spain. In each case, the material was cDNA or gDNA derived from T cells, B-cell-depleted T cells, or PBMCs.

The repertoire was sequenced with immunoSEQ multiplex PCR; TCRdb's copy has only in-frame clones and lacks some. Of roughly 230,000 clones in the sample, around 87% were seen once. Germline loops: CDR1 SGHTA, CDR2 FQGNSA. CDR3 length: 14 residues. Trimming removed 1 base from V and 7 bases from J, with 13 bases in between. This clonotype was sampled from a woman aged 55-70 years with COVID-19, enrolled during active disease. The J gene is TRBJ1-2, the V gene TRBV7-2, with D possibly TRBD1 on 6 matching bases. Sample: peripheral blood. DNA of the CDR3: TGTGCCAGCAGCTTAGAATTACAGGGTGGTGGCTACACCTTC. Its protein product is CASSLELQGGGYTF.